This TCR beta chain was sequenced during a study of shared clonotypes between healthy human individuals. Overall study results and limits: What rarefaction showed was incomplete sorted-subset sequencing despite large depth. Generation probability values for non-shared clonotypes were lower than those for clonotypes shared by all four donors. On the whole, naive subsets had larger estimated richness than memory subsets had.

The study drew its donors from healthy HIV-negative adults without recent acute infections or vaccinations. Profiling relied on immunoSEQ multiplex PCR, and the TCRdb table lists in-frame clones only, not all of them. The sample lists 600,000 to 700,000 clones, 60% to 75% seen once, with around 2% in the top ten. V was trimmed by 0 bases and J by 2 bases, leaving 5 bases between them. This CDR3 has 13 residues. In germline, CDR1 is SGHDT, CDR2 YYEEEE. Turning to this clone: The antigen is not known.

The sequencing sample was made of memory CD4+ T cells sorted from blood. Subset meaning: CD45RA-negative fraction. This clonotype was sampled from a woman aged 30 to 39 in good health. The chain uses TRBV5-6 and TRBJ1-2; D remains ambiguous. The CDR3 DNA follows: TGTGCCAGCAGCTTGGAGAGAAACTATGGCTACACCTTC. Amino acids: CASSLERNYGYTF.